The text below deals with one TCR beta chain. Its antigen is not known. The study ran its PCR with 60 Vbeta and 13 Jbeta primers. Per the authors' pipeline: Among the unique TCR beta chains that a later analysis counted, about 84 million in all, 10 million to 13 million were shared. The repertoire was sequenced with immunoSEQ multiplex PCR; TCRdb's copy has only in-frame clones and lacks some. V, J and clone size were drawn from that table, and D and trimming were deduced from the DNA. Of fewer than 150,000 clones in the sample, about 74% were seen once. This sample is part of a study of cytomegalovirus exposure and HLA in healthy donors. Findings and limits, study-wide: The authors judged a highly shared variant cluster likely a sequencing artifact.

This CDR3 is 14 amino acids long. CDR1 and CDR2 (germline): SGDLS, YYNGEE. The V gene lost 2 bases and the J gene lost 6 bases, with 11 bases spanning the gap. The receptor comes from a woman between 50 and 59 years old in good health and CMV-seropositive. Sequenced material: PBMCs. The chain uses TRBV9 and TRBJ2-2; maybe TRBD1 (5 bases). In DNA, the CDR3 is TGTGCCAGCAGCGTCTCAGGGAATTCCGGGGAGCTGTTTTTT. This gives the protein CASSVSGNSGELFF. Full variable domain (remainder filled in from reference TRBV9 and TRBJ2-2): DSGVTQTPKHLITATGQRVTLRCSPRSGDLSVYWYQQSLDQGLQFLIQYYNGEERAKGNILERFSAQQFPDLHSELNLSSLELGDSALYFCASSVSGNSGELFFGEGSRLTVL.